This T cell receptor (beta chain) was documented in a study of blood T cell repertoires in COVID-19 (dated by TCRdb to 2020 to 2022). In terms of the full investigation: The collaborator samples originated in the United States, Italy and Spain and spanned the acute and convalescent phases of COVID-19. The material from the prospective study consisted of cDNA or gDNA derived from T cells, B-cell-depleted T cells, or PBMCs. Subjects who had been exposed to COVID-19, were actively infected with it, or had recovered from it provided the deeply sampled blood TCRbeta repertoires that made up the dataset. The repertoires were released in a freely available public database meant as a resource for research on the immune response to SARS-CoV-2. Samples were obtained from the ongoing ImmuneRACE study (first 160 participants) and from over 1,000 subjects provided by 6 global collaborators. A de-identified subject ID, COVID-19 status, age in years and sex were almost always included in the sample metadata. Where available, HLA class I and class II types were obtained from metadata supplied by the sample provider rather than from assay-based typing. Points the paper makes about the study in general: The quantity of clinical and demographic metadata differed by source and by participant and was supplied without curation.

CDR1 and CDR2 were assigned from the germline V gene as SGHNT and YENEEA. The CDR3 contains 14 residues, cysteine and phenylalanine counted. Of all the DNA, just the CDR3 is kept, 42 bases in frame from base 1. At the junction V is shortened by 4 bases and J by 13 bases; bases outside the gene matches: 10. Each collaborating institution followed its own protocols to collect whole blood in K2EDTA tubes. For TCRbeta analysis, collaborator samples were shipped as frozen whole blood, as isolated PBMCs, or as DNA extracted from either sample type. The immunoSEQ Assay, a bias-controlled multiplex PCR, was used to amplify TCRbeta CDR3 regions from genomic DNA. The paper's processing steps were these. The number of nucleated cells in each sample was estimated by amplification of reference gene primers within the assay. To quantify the absolute abundance of each unique TCRbeta CDR3 rearrangement, sequence reads were collapsed and filtered. For each sample, productive Simpson clonality was calculated as the square root of Simpson's diversity index over productive rearrangements. TCRdb carries this immuneACCESS record with in-frame sequences only. Its versions omit some clonotypes, under half of them owing to an unresolved V gene in the studies checked, with the rest unexplained. From that table come the V and J calls and clone size; the DNA was used to work out D and trimming. Here the sample has around 32,000 clones; 86% occur a single time. The leading ten clones occupy approximately 6% of the sample.

A note on this clone: Its antigen is unknown. Base qualities are missing; no much larger clone stands one base away.

This TCR came from a woman of 80 years or more with active or convalescent COVID-19. The rearranged segments are TRBV11-3 and TRBJ2-3; TRBD2 lines up with 11 middle nucleotides. The sample taken for sequencing was peripheral blood. The CDR3 reads as follows: CASSSLAGGLKKYF. The nucleotides are TGTGCCAGCAGCTCATTAGCGGGAGGGCTAAAAAAGTATTTT.